Listed below are T cell receptor beta chains from one sample, sequenced in a study of technical replicates of blood from four donors. Assay used: immunoSEQ multiplex PCR; TCRdb lists only in-frame clones, some missing. The table shows 90,000 to 100,000 clones, with 90% to 97% occurring only once. Material: T cells isolated from PBMCs. Receptors were obtained from a human donor in good health. Each CDR3 is given with its conserved first and last residue. The D gene is left open where the match is weak. Clone size, where shown, is once, few, many, or a class for clones that have expanded.

cdr3_aa cdr3_nt v_call d_call clone_size j_call
CASRRGLGGEQYF TGTGCCAGCAGAAGGGGACTTGGCGGCGAGCAGTACTTC TRBV13 - - TRBJ2-7
CASSLTPLLNEQFF TGTGCCAGCAGCTTGACTCCTCTTCTCAATGAGCAGTTCTTC TRBV11-3 - - TRBJ2-1
CASSSPYLDEQYF TGTGCCAGCAGCTCACCTTACTTAGACGAGCAGTACTTC TRBV7-9 - - TRBJ2-7
CASSPRRDPSKGEKLFF TGTGCCAGCAGCCCGAGGAGGGACCCGTCAAAAGGGGAAAAACTGTTTTTT TRBV7-9 - - TRBJ1-4
CASSVMGTGNYIHNEQFF TGTGCCAGCAGCGTAATGGGGACAGGTAACTACATACACAATGAGCAGTTCTTC TRBV9 TRBD1 once TRBJ2-1
CASSLGVAINYGYTF TGTGCCAGCAGCTTGGGAGTAGCCATTAACTATGGCTACACCTTC TRBV5-6 - - TRBJ1-2
CASSLANGLGFELFF TGTGCCAGCAGCTTAGCCAACGGTCTCGGTTTTGAACTGTTTTTT TRBV7-8 - - TRBJ1-4
CASSSVLADTDTQYF TGTGCCAGCTCAAGCGTACTAGCGGACACAGATACGCAGTATTTT TRBV7-3 TRBD2 once TRBJ2-3
CASSLKGQPARNTEAFF TGTGCCAGCAGCTTAAAGGGACAGCCCGCGCGGAACACTGAAGCTTTCTTT TRBV7-2 TRBD1 - TRBJ1-1
CASSQAFQREVVETQYF TGCGCCAGCAGCCAAGCGTTTCAGCGGGAGGTCGTGGAGACCCAGTACTTC TRBV4-1 TRBD2 - TRBJ2-5
CATKGSQEQPQHF TGTGCCACCAAGGGGTCGCAAGAGCAGCCCCAGCATTTT TRBV2 - - TRBJ1-5
CASSQDPTGDNYGYTF TGTGCCAGCAGCCAAGATCCCACAGGGGATAACTATGGCTACACCTTC TRBV4-2 TRBD1 - TRBJ1-2
CASNTGIMNTEAFF TGTGCCAGCAATACAGGAATTATGAACACTGAAGCTTTCTTT TRBV28 - - TRBJ1-1
CALTSGPPSPLHF TGTGCCTTAACTTCAGGGCCTCCATCACCCCTCCACTTT TRBV30 - - TRBJ1-6
CASSSRDSNYEQYF TGTGCCAGCAGCTCCCGGGACAGCAACTACGAGCAGTACTTC TRBV11-2 TRBD1 - TRBJ2-7
CASSLGTGGWDQPQHF TGTGCCAGCAGCTTAGGGACAGGGGGCTGGGATCAGCCCCAGCATTTT TRBV7-9 TRBD1 once TRBJ1-5
CASSPYPDSLTEAFF TGTGCCAGCAGCCCCTACCCAGACAGCTTGACTGAAGCTTTCTTT TRBV7-9 - - TRBJ1-1
CASEASGEGYGYTF TGTGCCAGCGAGGCCTCGGGGGAGGGCTATGGCTACACCTTC TRBV2 - - TRBJ1-2
CASSKDGQGHGYTF TGTGCCAGCAGCAAAGATGGCCAGGGCCATGGCTACACCTTC TRBV7-2 - - TRBJ1-2
CASSFEQGRGSGANVLTF TGTGCCAGCAGTTTCGAACAGGGGCGAGGATCTGGGGCCAACGTCCTGACTTTC TRBV28 TRBD1 - TRBJ2-6
CASSELAPGGIQYF TGCGCCAGCAGTGAGCTAGCACCGGGGGGCATTCAGTACTTC TRBV10-1 TRBD2 once TRBJ2-4
CASSFYRGQAREQYF TGTGCCAGCAGTTTTTACAGGGGGCAAGCACGCGAGCAGTACTTC TRBV28 TRBD1 - TRBJ2-7
CASRLAGENTGELFF TGTGCCAGCAGACTAGCGGGAGAGAACACCGGGGAGCTGTTTTTT TRBV13 TRBD2 - TRBJ2-2
CASSFLSGGGKREQYF TGTGCCAGCAGCTTTCTCTCGGGTGGGGGGAAACGCGAGCAGTACTTC TRBV7-2 - - TRBJ2-7
CSVRITDTQYF TGCAGCGTTCGTATCACAGATACGCAGTATTTT TRBV29-1 - - TRBJ2-3
CASSVGDSSSYGYTF TGTGCCAGCTCCGTCGGGGACAGTTCCTCCTATGGCTACACCTTC TRBV18 TRBD1 - TRBJ1-2
CASSFVGTSRPGSPGELFF TGTGCCAGCAGCTTTGTCGGGACTAGCCGGCCGGGGTCCCCCGGGGAGCTGTTTTTT TRBV7-2 TRBD2 - TRBJ2-2
CARTSGTGTDTQYF TGTGCCCGGACCTCCGGGACAGGCACAGATACGCAGTATTTT TRBV2 TRBD1 - TRBJ2-3
CASSWARLAGLLNEQFF TGTGCCAGCAGTTGGGCCAGACTAGCGGGACTCCTAAATGAGCAGTTCTTC TRBV27 TRBD2 - TRBJ2-1
CASSERTDSNQPQHF TGTGCCAGCAGTGAAAGGACAGATAGCAATCAGCCCCAGCATTTT TRBV6-1 - - TRBJ1-5
CASSQLLILGQGVSEAFF TGTGCCAGCAGTCAATTGCTTATTCTAGGACAGGGGGTTTCTGAAGCTTTCTTT TRBV27 TRBD1 - TRBJ1-1
CASSKYTSYEQYF TGTGCCAGCAGCAAATACACCTCCTACGAGCAGTACTTC TRBV7-2 - - TRBJ2-7
CASSFWRPEQYF TGTGCCAGCAGCTTCTGGAGGCCCGAGCAGTACTTC TRBV11-2 - - TRBJ2-7
CASSIGAATEAFF TGTGCCAGCAGCATAGGAGCGGCGACTGAAGCTTTCTTT TRBV7-9 - - TRBJ1-1
CASSLQFGNQPQHF TGTGCCAGCAGTTTACAGTTTGGTAATCAGCCCCAGCATTTT TRBV27 - - TRBJ1-5
CASRLTTETQYF TGTGCCAGCAGGTTAACAACAGAGACCCAGTACTTC TRBV11-2 - - TRBJ2-5
CAISAGTPQETQYF TGTGCCATCAGTGCCGGGACACCTCAAGAGACCCAGTACTTC TRBV10-3 - once TRBJ2-5
CASSYGHAGDTYEQYF TGTGCCAGCAGTTACGGCCATGCGGGGGACACCTACGAGCAGTACTTC TRBV6-5 - - TRBJ2-7
CASSVDQTSFYNEQFF TGTGCCAGCAGCGTAGACCAGACTAGTTTCTACAATGAGCAGTTCTTC TRBV9 - - TRBJ2-1
CASSQDLSTGALQETQYF TGTGCCAGCAGCCAAGATCTCTCCACGGGAGCCCTCCAGGAGACCCAGTACTTC TRBV4-2 - - TRBJ2-5
CASSWTGANYGYTF TGTGCCAGCAGCTGGACAGGGGCGAACTATGGCTACACCTTC TRBV5-5 TRBD1 - TRBJ1-2
CARKGVNTEAFF TGTGCCAGGAAGGGAGTAAACACTGAAGCTTTCTTT TRBV11-3 - - TRBJ1-1
CASRGDREPDTQYF TGTGCCAGCAGGGGGGACAGGGAACCAGATACGCAGTATTTT TRBV7-4 TRBD1 - TRBJ2-3
CASSLALIKKTEAFF TGTGCCAGCAGCTTAGCGCTAATTAAGAAAACTGAAGCTTTCTTT TRBV7-9 - - TRBJ1-1
CASSQDQSAHYEQYF TGTGCCAGCAGCCAAGATCAAAGCGCCCACTACGAGCAGTACTTC TRBV4-2 - - TRBJ2-7
CASRRRDEQYF TGTGCCAGCAGGAGGAGGGACGAGCAGTACTTC TRBV6-6 - - TRBJ2-7
CASSLGGSYNEQFF TGTGCCAGCAGCTTAGGCGGCTCCTACAATGAGCAGTTCTTC TRBV7-8 - once TRBJ2-1
CAIMLGGTLSGELFF TGTGCCATCATGCTGGGCGGGACCCTCTCCGGGGAGCTGTTTTTT TRBV10-3 - - TRBJ2-2
CASSPGLAVNEQFF TGTGCCAGCAGCCCAGGACTAGCGGTCAATGAGCAGTTCTTC TRBV7-9 TRBD2 - TRBJ2-1
CASSSRERTNTGELFF TGTGCCAGCAGCTCCAGAGAGCGGACCAACACCGGGGAGCTGTTTTTT TRBV7-9 - - TRBJ2-2
CASSGIQGVGGYTF TGTGCCAGTAGTGGCATACAGGGTGTCGGGGGCTACACCTTC TRBV19 - once TRBJ1-2
CASSTGLTQYF TGTGCCAGCAGCACCGGACTGACGCAGTATTTT TRBV5-6 - once TRBJ2-3
CASRSGGFAYGYTF TGTGCCAGCAGAAGTGGAGGGTTCGCCTATGGCTACACCTTC TRBV27 - - TRBJ1-2
CASSTGTGYGYTF TGTGCCAGCAGTACGGGGACAGGTTATGGCTACACCTTC TRBV27 TRBD1 once TRBJ1-2
CASSIGGPFYNEQFF TGTGCCAGTAGTATAGGTGGCCCCTTTTACAATGAGCAGTTCTTC TRBV19 - - TRBJ2-1
CASSLPGGEKLFF TGTGCCAGCAGCTTGCCAGGGGGTGAAAAACTGTTTTTT TRBV5-6 TRBD1 - TRBJ1-4
CAWSTQGAQPQHF TGTGCCTGGAGTACTCAGGGCGCGCAGCCCCAGCATTTT TRBV30 - - TRBJ1-5
CASSVGGGAYGYTF TGTGCCAGCAGCGTAGGAGGGGGCGCCTATGGCTACACCTTC TRBV9 TRBD1 - TRBJ1-2
CASSLAGGPGEQYF TGTGCCAGTAGCCTAGCGGGAGGGCCCGGCGAGCAGTACTTC TRBV19 TRBD2 - TRBJ2-7
CASSEFRYEQYF TGTGCCAGCAGTGAATTCCGCTACGAGCAGTACTTC TRBV6-1 - - TRBJ2-7